These 21 T cell receptor beta chains came from one sample sequenced in a study of OX40 agonist ivuxolimab in advanced cancers. TCRdb keeps only in-frame clones here, not all; method: immunoSEQ multiplex PCR. The repertoire has around 17,000 clones, approximately 86% of them found once; the top ten carry less than 20%. The sample was CD4+ or CD8+ T cells sorted from blood, taken in a trial of the OX40 agonist ivuxolimab. The source of these receptors is an adult with an advanced solid tumor such as melanoma, head and neck, liver or kidney cancer.

The chain's CDR3 is CASSVGTSSYEQYF. Here the CDR3 DNA reads TGTGCCAGCAGCGTTGGGACGAGCTCCTACGAGCAGTACTTC. This rearrangement joins TRBV7-9 to TRBJ2-7, with D perhaps being TRBD1 or TRBD2 (5 bases each). V was trimmed by 5 bases and J by 0 bases, leaving 11 bases between them. The CDR3 consists of 14 residues. CDR1 is SEHNR and CDR2 is FQNEAQ in the germline V gene (reference sequence).

The chain carries TRBV19 and TRBJ1-5; D not certain. There are 15 residues in the CDR3. Deletions cut 3 bases from V and 0 bases from J, with 9 bases between. Germline assignment: CDR1 LNHDA and CDR2 SQIVND (reference sequence). The CDR3, as DNA: TGTGCCAGTAGTATGGAGGGATATAGCAATCAGCCCCAGCATTTT. Translated, it gives CASSMEGYSNQPQHF. The full variable domain, rest sourced from reference TRBV19 and TRBJ1-5, is DGGITQSPKYLFRKEGQNVTLSCEQNLNHDAMYWYRQDPGQGLRLIYYSQIVNDFQKGDIAEGYSVSREKKESFPLTVTSAQKNPTAFYLCASSMEGYSNQPQHFGDGTRLSIL.

The V call is TRBV4-2, the J call TRBJ2-5; the D gene is possibly TRBD1 (6 bases). Near its end, the DNA agrees better with TRBJ2-7, so the J call may be wrong. CDR1 is LGHNA, CDR2 YNFKEQ, per germline. The CDR3 sequence is 14 residues long. The CDR3 sequence is CASSPGDATYEQYF. Written as DNA, the CDR3 is TGTGCCAGCAGCCCAGGGGACGCAACCTACGAGCAGTACTTC.

V usage is TRBV28 and J usage is TRBJ2-1; TRBD1 is a possible D gene (5 bases). The CDR3 covers 14 residues. V was shortened by 6 bases and J by 0 bases, with 9 bases between the two germline ends. The germline gives CDR1 MDHEN, CDR2 SYDVKM. Here the CDR3 reads CASRTGVSYNEQFF. In nucleotides, the CDR3 is TGTGCCAGCAGAACAGGAGTCTCCTACAATGAGCAGTTCTTC.

The CDR3 loop reads CASSPRDTNGYTF. CDR3 sequence (DNA): TGTGCCAGCAGTCCCAGGGACACTAATGGCTACACCTTC. This chain uses TRBV27 with TRBJ1-2; a weak D match, TRBD1 (6 bases). The V and J ends lost 5 bases and 6 bases respectively, with 13 bases between them. The CDR3 spans 13 residues. CDR1 and CDR2 (germline): MNHEY, SMNVEV (reference sequence).

The chain joins TRBV6-1 to TRBJ1-1; D is undetermined. CDR1 is MNHNS and CDR2 is SASEGT in the germline V gene. The V gene lost 6 bases and the J gene lost 1 base, with 9 bases spanning the gap. This CDR3 is 13 amino acids long. CDR3 loop: CASRISGNTEAFF. The CDR3 DNA sequence: TGTGCCAGCAGGATTAGTGGGAACACTGAAGCTTTCTTT.

The rearrangement uses TRBV28 and TRBJ2-1, with D hard to call. This CDR3 comprises 11 residues. CDR1 MDHEN and CDR2 SYDVKM come from the germline V gene. The V end was cut by 3 bases, the J end by 11 bases, with 8 bases between. The CDR3 DNA is TGTGCCAGCAGTTTGGAGAGGAAGCAGTTCTTC. Protein product: CASSLERKQFF.

V usage is TRBV7-2 and J usage is TRBJ2-5, with 7 bases identical to TRBD2. From germline, CDR1 is SGHTA and CDR2 FQGNSA. The CDR3 covers 14 residues. V trimming: 2 bases; J trimming: 7 bases; junction bases outside the gene matches: 7. CDR3 sequence: CASSLPLAPRTQYF. The CDR3 region has the DNA TGTGCCAGCAGCTTACCACTAGCGCCAAGGACCCAGTACTTC.

This rearrangement joins TRBV2 to TRBJ1-1, with no clear D. Germline CDR1 reads SNHLY; CDR2 reads FYNNEI. Trimming cost V 2 bases and J 5 bases, with 9 bases left between them. This CDR3 spans 13 amino acids. The CDR3 sequence: CASSELVGTEAFF. Written as DNA, the CDR3 is TGTGCCAGCAGTGAACTGGTTGGGACTGAAGCTTTCTTT.

The chain carries TRBV7-2 and TRBJ1-5, with D tentatively TRBD1 (5 bases). V was shortened by 5 bases and J by 3 bases, with 11 bases between the two germline ends. The CDR3 sequence is 14 residues long. The germline gives CDR1 SGHTA, CDR2 FQGNSA. The CDR3 region is CASSRDRNNQPQHF. The CDR3 nucleotides read TGTGCCAGCAGCCGGGACCGGAACAATCAGCCCCAGCATTTT.

The V call is TRBV27, the J call TRBJ2-3; D is possibly TRBD1 (5 bases). Per the germline V gene, CDR1 is MNHEY and CDR2 is SMNVEV (reference sequence). This CDR3 is 15 amino acids long. The V gene lost 3 bases and the J gene lost 2 bases, with 12 bases spanning the gap. The CDR3 loop reads CASSFPGQATDTQYF. The CDR3, as DNA: TGTGCCAGCAGTTTCCCAGGACAAGCCACAGATACGCAGTATTTT.

The genes are TRBV2 and TRBJ1-3, with D possibly matching TRBD1 (5 bases). The length of the CDR3 is 16 residues. Trimming removed 5 bases at V and 7 bases at J, with 21 bases between. Germline CDR1 is SNHLY and CDR2 is FYNNEI. In DNA, the CDR3 is TGTGCCAGCAGTTCCGTTCAGTCGGGACTGGGGAACACCATATATTTT. Translated, it gives CASSSVQSGLGNTIYF. Together with reference TRBV2 and TRBJ1-3, the CDR3 gives the full variable domain: EPEVTQTPSHQVTQMGQEVILRCVPISNHLYFYWYRQILGQKVEFLVSFYNNEISEKSEIFDDQFSVERPDGSNFTLKIRSTKLEDSAMYFCASSSVQSGLGNTIYFGEGSWLTVV.

The chain combines TRBV19 with TRBJ2-6; D might be TRBD2 (5 bases). Deletions cut 4 bases from V and 2 bases from J, with 9 bases between. CDR1 and CDR2 (germline): LNHDA, SQIVND (reference sequence). The CDR3 is made up of 15 amino acids. CDR3 nucleotide sequence: TGTGCCAGTAGTAGAGCGGCCGCTGGGGCCAACGTCCTGACTTTC. Translating gives CASSRAAAGANVLTF. The full variable domain, completed using reference TRBV19 and TRBJ2-6, is DGGITQSPKYLFRKEGQNVTLSCEQNLNHDAMYWYRQDPGQGLRLIYYSQIVNDFQKGDIAEGYSVSREKKESFPLTVTSAQKNPTAFYLCASSRAAAGANVLTFGAGSRLTVL.

The chain recombines TRBV5-1 with TRBJ2-7, with unresolved D. The germline V gene encodes CDR1 SGHRS and CDR2 YFSETQ. V lost 0 bases to trimming and J lost 6 bases, with 13 bases between them. This CDR3 comprises 14 residues. The CDR3 DNA follows: TGCGCCAGCAGCTTGGAATCGCAACTGAGCGAGCAGTACTTC. Protein sequence: CASSLESQLSEQYF. The whole variable domain, filled in from reference TRBV5-1 and TRBJ2-7, reads KAGVTQTPRYLIKTRGQQVTLSCSPISGHRSVSWYQQTPGQGLQFLFEYFSETQRNKGNFPGRFSGRQFSNSRSEMNVSTLELGDSALYLCASSLESQLSEQYFGPGTRLTVT.

This clone was seen a single time. The chain uses TRBV5-1 and TRBJ1-1; D is uncertain. V was shortened by 0 bases and J by 1 base, with 10 bases between the two germline ends. Germline CDR1 reads SGHRS; CDR2 reads YFSETQ. The CDR3 totals 15 residues. In DNA, the CDR3 is TGCGCCAGCAGCTTGGGAGGCAGGTCGAACACTGAAGCTTTCTTT. Translation gives CASSLGGRSNTEAFF.

V and J are TRBV19 and TRBJ2-1; 13 bases fit TRBD2. The CDR3 length is 23 residues. Germline V gene sequence: CDR1 LNHDA, CDR2 SQIVND (reference sequence). V shed 5 bases, J shed 7 bases, and the junction held 29 bases outside the gene matches. CDR3 sequence (DNA): TGTGCCAGTAGTCACAGGCGGGAGGGGGCAAGGACTAGCGGGAGACGTTTTTTAAATGAGCAGTTCTTC. Translation gives CASSHRREGARTSGRRFLNEQFF.

This chain links TRBV7-2 with TRBJ2-6; D perhaps matches TRBD2 (7 bases). The V gene's germline CDR1 is SGHTA and CDR2 FQGNSA. Trimming shortened V by 9 bases and J by 0 bases, and 18 bases separated the two germline ends. This CDR3 is built from 17 residues. DNA of the CDR3: TGTGCCAGACCCGAAGGGGGGGCGAGCTCTGGGGCCAACGTCCTGACTTTC. Translating it yields CARPEGGASSGANVLTF. Full variable domain (outside the CDR3, taken from reference TRBV7-2 and TRBJ2-6): GAGVSQSPSNKVTEKGKDVELRCDPISGHTALYWYRQSLGQGLEFLIYFQGNSAPDKSGLPSDRFSAERTGGSVSTLTIQRTQQEDSAVYLCARPEGGASSGANVLTFGAGSRLTVL.

This clone came up once. The V gene is TRBV5-1, the J gene TRBJ2-5; possible D gene TRBD2, 6 bases. The CDR3 loop spans 14 amino acids. The germline gives CDR1 SGHRS, CDR2 YFSETQ. V lost 3 bases, J lost 4 bases, and 13 bases lay in between. This chain's CDR3 is CASSSGSPGETQYF. In nucleotides, the CDR3 is TGCGCCAGCAGCTCCGGGAGTCCGGGAGAGACCCAGTACTTC. Variable domain in full (rest from reference TRBV5-1 and TRBJ2-5): KAGVTQTPRYLIKTRGQQVTLSCSPISGHRSVSWYQQTPGQGLQFLFEYFSETQRNKGNFPGRFSGRQFSNSRSEMNVSTLELGDSALYLCASSSGSPGETQYFGPGTRLLVL.

The chain combines TRBV4-1 with TRBJ2-1; D not resolved. The CDR3 runs 14 residues. Deletions cut 0 bases from V and 5 bases from J, with 8 bases between. CDR1 is MGHRA and CDR2 is YSYEKL in the germline V gene. Here the CDR3 DNA reads TGCGCCAGCAGCCAAGAAGCTATTAACAATGAGCAGTTCTTC. Its translation is CASSQEAINNEQFF.

This clone was recorded a few times. V and J are TRBV27 and TRBJ1-4; D remains ambiguous. The CDR3 sequence is 13 residues long. V gave up 3 bases and J gave up 8 bases, with 10 bases separating them. The V gene's germline CDR1 is MNHEY and CDR2 SMNVEV (reference sequence). The CDR3 region is CASSFQSREKLFF. CDR3 in DNA: TGTGCCAGCAGTTTTCAGAGTCGCGAAAAACTGTTTTTT.

The chain has TRBV15 and TRBJ1-6, with TRBD1 identical over 8 bases. The V gene's germline CDR1 is LNHNV and CDR2 YYDKDF (reference sequence). The V gene end was trimmed by 9 bases and the J gene end by 0 bases; junction bases not matched to a gene: 4. CDR3 length: 15 amino acids. The CDR3 region has the DNA TGTGCCACTGGCACAGGGGGCTCCTATAATTCACCCCTCCACTTT. It yields the protein CATGTGGSYNSPLHF.